The 5 T cell receptor beta chains in this list originate from one sample, sequenced in a study of graft-versus-host responses after intestinal transplantation. Assay: immunoSEQ multiplex PCR; the TCRdb copy retains only in-frame clones and omits some. The repertoire includes 100,000 to 140,000 clones, about 87% of them detected once, and less than 0.85% sits in the top ten. No antigen is known for these receptors. Sequencing was performed on unstimulated CD4+ T cells sorted from spleen or lymph node cells, taken before transplant. These receptors were obtained from a human donor who was the organ donor for an intestinal transplant.

The chain recombines TRBV5-1 with TRBJ1-2, with D tentatively TRBD1 (5 bases). The CDR3 length is 16 residues. Germline values: CDR1 SGHRS, CDR2 YFSETQ. Deletions cut 0 bases from V and 4 bases from J, with 16 bases between. CDR3 sequence reads: CASSLGHRDGTYGYTF. CDR3 bases: TGCGCCAGCAGCTTGGGGCACAGAGACGGGACCTATGGCTACACCTTC.

The chain has TRBV7-2 and TRBJ2-7; no clear D. Germline lookup yields CDR1 SGHTA and CDR2 FQGNSA. V dropped 5 bases and J dropped 0 bases, with 14 bases sitting between them. The CDR3 is 15 amino acids. CDR3 DNA sequence: TGTGCCAGCAGCCCCCGGGCAGTTAGCTCCTACGAGCAGTACTTC. It is translated as CASSPRAVSSYEQYF.

V gene TRBV4-1 combines with J gene TRBJ2-2; D tentatively reads TRBD1 or TRBD2 (6 bases each). CDR3 length: 17 amino acids. V was clipped by 4 bases and J by 6 bases, with 21 bases between them. Looked up from germline, CDR1 is MGHRA and CDR2 is YSYEKL. For the CDR3, the DNA is TGCGCCAGCAGCCTAGGGGACTCCACCTGGGGGCCCGGGGAGCTGTTTTTT. Its translation is CASSLGDSTWGPGELFF.

J is TRBJ1-1 and V is TRBV2; the D gene is possibly TRBD1 (6 bases). CDR3 length: 15 amino acids. The V gene lost 7 bases and the J gene lost 2 bases, with 17 bases spanning the gap. Germline-derived CDR1 and CDR2 are SNHLY and FYNNEI. This CDR3 is CASTRRDTVNTEAFF. Here the CDR3 DNA reads TGTGCCAGCACCCGGCGGGACACCGTAAACACTGAAGCTTTCTTT.

CDR3 DNA: TGTGCCTGGAGTTCCCTAAGGGAGGGCGAGCAGTACTTC. Translation gives CAWSSLREGEQYF. The chain couples TRBV30 to TRBJ2-7, with TRBD2 matching over 7 bases. Trimming at V came to 2 bases and at J to 6 bases, leaving 7 bases not matched to a gene. Germline CDR1 and CDR2: GTSNPN and SVGIG (reference sequence). This CDR3 region has 13 residues.